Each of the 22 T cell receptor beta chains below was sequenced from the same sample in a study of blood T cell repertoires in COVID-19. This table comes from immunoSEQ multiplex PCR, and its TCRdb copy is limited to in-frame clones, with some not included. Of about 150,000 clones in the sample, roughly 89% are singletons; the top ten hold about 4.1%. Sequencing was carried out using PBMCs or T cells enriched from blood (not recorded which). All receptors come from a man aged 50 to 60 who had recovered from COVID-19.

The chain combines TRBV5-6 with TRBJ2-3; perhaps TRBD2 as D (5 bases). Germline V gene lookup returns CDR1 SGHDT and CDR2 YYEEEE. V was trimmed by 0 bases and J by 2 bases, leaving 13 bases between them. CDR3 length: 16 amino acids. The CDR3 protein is CASSLDDGIHTDTQYF. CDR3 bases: TGTGCCAGCAGCTTGGACGACGGGATCCACACAGATACGCAGTATTTT.

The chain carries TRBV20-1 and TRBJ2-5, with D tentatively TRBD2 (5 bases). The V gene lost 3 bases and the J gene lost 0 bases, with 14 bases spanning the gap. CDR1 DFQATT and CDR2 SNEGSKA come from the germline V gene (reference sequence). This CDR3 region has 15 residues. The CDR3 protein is CSASRGLRYQETQYF. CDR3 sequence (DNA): TGCAGTGCTAGTAGAGGGTTGAGGTACCAAGAGACCCAGTACTTC.

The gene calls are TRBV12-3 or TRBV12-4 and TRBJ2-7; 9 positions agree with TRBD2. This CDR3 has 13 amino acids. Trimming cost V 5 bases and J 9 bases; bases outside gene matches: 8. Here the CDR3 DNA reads TGTGCCAGCAGTCCCTTGGCGGGGGGGCGGCAGTACGTC. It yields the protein CASSPLAGGRQYV.

In nucleotides, the CDR3 is TGCGCCAGCAGCCAATTACGGGGGGCTAATGAAAAACTGTTTTTT. Its translation is CASSQLRGANEKLFF. The genes are TRBV4-1 and TRBJ1-4, with D tentatively TRBD1 (5 bases). In germline, CDR1 is MGHRA, CDR2 YSYEKL. V was shortened by 2 bases and J by 3 bases, with 10 bases between the two germline ends. The CDR3 totals 15 residues.

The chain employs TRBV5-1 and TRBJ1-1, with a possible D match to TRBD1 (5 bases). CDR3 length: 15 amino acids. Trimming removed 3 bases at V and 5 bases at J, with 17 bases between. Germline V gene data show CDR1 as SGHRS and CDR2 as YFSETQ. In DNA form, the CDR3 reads TGCGCCAGCAGCTCCTTGACAGTTTTTGTAACTGAAGCTTTCTTT. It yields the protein CASSSLTVFVTEAFF.

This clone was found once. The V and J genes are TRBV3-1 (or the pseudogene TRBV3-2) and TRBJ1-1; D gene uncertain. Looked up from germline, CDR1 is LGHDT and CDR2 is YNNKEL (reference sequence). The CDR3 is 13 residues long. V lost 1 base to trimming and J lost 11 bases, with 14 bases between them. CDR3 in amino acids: CASSQGVRGWAFF. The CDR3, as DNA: TGTGCCAGCAGCCAAGGGGTTCGGGGATGGGCTTTCTTT.

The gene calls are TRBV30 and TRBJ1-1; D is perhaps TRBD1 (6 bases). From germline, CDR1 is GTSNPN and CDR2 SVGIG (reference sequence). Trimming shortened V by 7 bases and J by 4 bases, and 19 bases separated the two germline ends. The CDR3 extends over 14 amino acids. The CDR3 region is CASPGDTPGTEAFF. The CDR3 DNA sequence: TGTGCCTCCCCAGGGGACACGCCGGGCACTGAAGCTTTCTTT.

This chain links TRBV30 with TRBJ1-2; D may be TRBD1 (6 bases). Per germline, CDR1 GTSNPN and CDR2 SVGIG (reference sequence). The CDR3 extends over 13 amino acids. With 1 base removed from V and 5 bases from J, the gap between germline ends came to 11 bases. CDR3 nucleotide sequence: TGTGCCTGGAGTGGCGACAGGACTTATGGCTACACCTTC. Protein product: CAWSGDRTYGYTF.

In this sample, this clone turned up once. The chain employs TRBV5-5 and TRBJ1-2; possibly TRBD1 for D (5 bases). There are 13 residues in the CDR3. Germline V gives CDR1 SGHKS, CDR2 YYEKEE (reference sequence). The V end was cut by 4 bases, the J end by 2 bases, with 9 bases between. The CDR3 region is CASSPRVNYGYTF. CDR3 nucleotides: TGTGCCAGCAGCCCCAGGGTAAACTATGGCTACACCTTC. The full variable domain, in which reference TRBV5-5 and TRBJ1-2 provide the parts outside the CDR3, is DAGVTQSPTHLIKTRGQQVTLRCSPISGHKSVSWYQQVLGQGPQFIFQYYEKEERGRGNFPDRFSARQFPNYSSELNVNALLLGDSALYLCASSPRVNYGYTFGSGTRLTVV.

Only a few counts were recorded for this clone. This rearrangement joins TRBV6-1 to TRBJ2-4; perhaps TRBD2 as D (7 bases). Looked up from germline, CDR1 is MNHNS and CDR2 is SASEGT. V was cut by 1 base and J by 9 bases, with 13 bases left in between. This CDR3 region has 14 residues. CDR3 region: CASSEGWGGGIQYF. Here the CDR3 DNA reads TGTGCCAGCAGTGAAGGTTGGGGGGGCGGCATTCAGTACTTC.

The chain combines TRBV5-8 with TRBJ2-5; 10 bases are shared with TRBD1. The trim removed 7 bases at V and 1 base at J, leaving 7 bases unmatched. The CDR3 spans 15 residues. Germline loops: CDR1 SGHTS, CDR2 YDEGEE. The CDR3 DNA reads TGTGCCAGCCTCCGAGGGACAGGGGTCCAAGAGACCCAGTACTTC. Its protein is CASLRGTGVQETQYF.

The CDR3 sequence: CAWALGAQYF. DNA of the CDR3: TGTGCCTGGGCCCTAGGGGCCCAGTACTTC. The chain carries TRBV30 and TRBJ2-5; D might be TRBD1 (5 bases). The CDR3 runs to 10 residues. Germline CDR1 is GTSNPN and CDR2 is SVGIG (reference sequence). V lost 5 bases to trimming and J lost 9 bases, with 10 bases between them.

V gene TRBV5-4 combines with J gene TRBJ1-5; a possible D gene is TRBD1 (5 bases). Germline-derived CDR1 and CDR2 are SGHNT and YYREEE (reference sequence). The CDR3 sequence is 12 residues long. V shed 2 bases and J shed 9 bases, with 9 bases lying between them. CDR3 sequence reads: CASSLGVGPQHF. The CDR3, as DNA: TGTGCCAGCAGCTTAGGGGTTGGGCCCCAGCATTTT.

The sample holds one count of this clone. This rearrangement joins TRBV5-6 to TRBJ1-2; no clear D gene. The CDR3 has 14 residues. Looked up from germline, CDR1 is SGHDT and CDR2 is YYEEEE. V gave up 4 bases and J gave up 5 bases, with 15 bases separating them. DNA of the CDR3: TGTGCCAGCAGCCCCGGAGGCAGTTGGTATGGCTACACCTTC. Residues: CASSPGGSWYGYTF.

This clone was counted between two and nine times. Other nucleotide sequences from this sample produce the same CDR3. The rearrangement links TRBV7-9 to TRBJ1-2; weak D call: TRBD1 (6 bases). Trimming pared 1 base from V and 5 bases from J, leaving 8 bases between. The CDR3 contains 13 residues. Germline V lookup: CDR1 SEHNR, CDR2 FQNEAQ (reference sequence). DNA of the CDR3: TGTGCCAGCAGCTTAGGCACAGGGTATGGCTACACCTTC. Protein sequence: CASSLGTGYGYTF.

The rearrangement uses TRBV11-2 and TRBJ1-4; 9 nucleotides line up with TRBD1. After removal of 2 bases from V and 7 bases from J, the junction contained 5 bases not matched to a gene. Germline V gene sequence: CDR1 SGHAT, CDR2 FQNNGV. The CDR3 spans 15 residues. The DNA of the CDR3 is TGTGCCAGCAGCTTAACAGGGGGCTCGAGTGAAAAACTGTTTTTT. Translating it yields CASSLTGGSSEKLFF.

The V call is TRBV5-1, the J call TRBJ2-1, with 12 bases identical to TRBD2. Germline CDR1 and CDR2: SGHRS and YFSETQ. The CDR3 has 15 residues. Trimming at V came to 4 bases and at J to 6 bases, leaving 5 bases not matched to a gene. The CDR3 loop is CASSLTSGRFNEQFF. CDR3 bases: TGCGCCAGCAGCCTGACTAGCGGGAGATTCAATGAGCAGTTCTTC. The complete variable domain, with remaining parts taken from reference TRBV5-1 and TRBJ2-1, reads KAGVTQTPRYLIKTRGQQVTLSCSPISGHRSVSWYQQTPGQGLQFLFEYFSETQRNKGNFPGRFSGRQFSNSRSEMNVSTLELGDSALYLCASSLTSGRFNEQFFGPGTRLTVL.

The CDR3 region has the DNA TGTGCCAGCTCACCGGACAGCAACACCGGGGAGCTGTTTTTT. This translates into CASSPDSNTGELFF. V gene TRBV18 combines with J gene TRBJ2-2, with a tentative D call TRBD1 (6 bases). The CDR3 covers 14 residues. Trimming took off 3 bases at V and 2 bases at J, with 7 bases between the two ends. Per the germline V gene, CDR1 is KGHSH and CDR2 is LQKENI.

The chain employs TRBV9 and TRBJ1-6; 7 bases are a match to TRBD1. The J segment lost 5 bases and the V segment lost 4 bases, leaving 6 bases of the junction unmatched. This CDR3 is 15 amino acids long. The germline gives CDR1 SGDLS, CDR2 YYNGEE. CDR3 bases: TGTGCCAGCAGCCTACAGGGGAGGAATAATTCACCCCTCCACTTT. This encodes CASSLQGRNNSPLHF.

This CDR3 is CASSYRGPPYNEQFF. DNA of the CDR3: TGTGCCAGCAGTTACAGGGGCCCCCCCTACAATGAGCAGTTCTTC. The V call is TRBV6-2 or TRBV6-3, the J call TRBJ2-1; the D gene is possibly TRBD1 (5 bases). CDR1 is MNHEY, CDR2 SVGEGT, per germline. The CDR3 totals 15 residues. V dropped 2 bases and J dropped 2 bases, with 10 bases sitting between them.

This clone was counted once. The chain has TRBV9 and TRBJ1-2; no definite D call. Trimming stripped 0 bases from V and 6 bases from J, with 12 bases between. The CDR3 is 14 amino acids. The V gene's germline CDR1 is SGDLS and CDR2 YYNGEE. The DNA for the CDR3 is TGTGCCAGCAGCGTAGAAGCAGGCTTGCATGGCTACACCTTC. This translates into CASSVEAGLHGYTF.

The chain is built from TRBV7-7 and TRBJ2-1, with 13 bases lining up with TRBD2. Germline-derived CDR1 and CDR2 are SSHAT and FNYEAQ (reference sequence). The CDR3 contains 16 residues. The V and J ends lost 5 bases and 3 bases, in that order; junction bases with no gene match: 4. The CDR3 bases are TGTGCCAGCAGCCCCGGACTAGCGGGAGTCTACAATGAGCAGTTCTTC. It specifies CASSPGLAGVYNEQFF.